Each of the 20 T cell receptor beta chains below was sequenced from the same sample in a study of blood T cell repertoires in COVID-19. Clones were sequenced by immunoSEQ multiplex PCR, and TCRdb holds only the in-frame ones, with some missing. Among hundreds of thousands of clones listed, roughly 85% were seen once. Sequenced input: peripheral blood. Every receptor here comes from a human donor in a cohort sampled during active COVID-19.

DNA for the CDR3: TGTGCCAGCAGATATAGCAATCAGCCCCAGCATTTT. This codes for CASRYSNQPQHF. The rearrangement uses TRBV28 and TRBJ1-5, with D unclear. The ends were cut back, 6 bases at V and 0 bases at J, with 3 bases in the middle. Germline values: CDR1 MDHEN, CDR2 SYDVKM. The CDR3 runs 12 residues.

Here the CDR3 DNA reads TGTGCCAGCAGCCAAGGGTCGTTGGGGGAGGCTATACAAGAGACCCAGTACTTC. This translates into CASSQGSLGEAIQETQYF. The chain employs TRBV3-1 (or the pseudogene TRBV3-2) and TRBJ2-5, with TRBD2 as a possible D gene (6 bases). The germline V gene has CDR1 LGHDT and CDR2 YNNKEL (reference sequence). The CDR3 covers 18 residues. Trimming took 1 base from V and 2 from J, leaving 20 bases between them.

This clone has a single count. The V and J genes are TRBV5-5 and TRBJ2-4; D might be TRBD1 (6 bases). The CDR3 contains 13 residues. V lost 4 bases, J lost 10 bases, and 15 bases lay in between. Germline values: CDR1 SGHKS, CDR2 YYEKEE (reference sequence). The CDR3 region is CASSQRDNPIQYF. The CDR3 DNA sequence: TGTGCCAGCAGCCAAAGGGACAACCCTATTCAGTACTTC.

The genes are TRBV28 and TRBJ1-3; 7 positions match TRBD1. The V and J ends lost 5 bases and 4 bases, in that order; junction bases with no gene match: 8. From germline, CDR1 is MDHEN and CDR2 SYDVKM. The CDR3 has 15 residues. CDR3 sequence reads: CASSLTGVSGNTIYF. CDR3 nucleotide sequence: TGTGCCAGCAGTCTAACAGGGGTATCAGGAAACACCATATATTTT.

V gene TRBV7-9 combines with J gene TRBJ2-1; 10 bases agree with TRBD2. Unmatched junction bases numbered 7, after V lost 1 base and J lost 7 bases. Germline-derived CDR1 and CDR2 are SEHNR and FQNEAQ (reference sequence). The CDR3 length is 16 residues. DNA of the CDR3: TGTGCCAGCAGCTTAGGATCTAGCGGGAGCTCAAATGAGCAGTTCTTC. Protein: CASSLGSSGSSNEQFF.

The V gene is TRBV18, the J gene TRBJ1-3, with 7 nucleotides matching TRBD1. CDR1 and CDR2 (germline): KGHSH, LQKENI. The CDR3 is 16 residues long. Germline trimming cut 2 bases from V and 4 bases from J; bases unmatched to any gene: 8. CDR3 sequence: CASSPSRGGAGNTIYF. CDR3 in DNA: TGTGCCAGCTCACCATCGAGAGGGGGCGCCGGAAACACCATATATTTT. The complete variable domain, with remaining parts taken from reference TRBV18 and TRBJ1-3, reads NAGVMQNPRHLVRRRGQEARLRCSPMKGHSHVYWYRQLPEEGLKFMVYLQKENIIDESGMPKERFSAEFPKEGPSILRIQQVVRGDSAAYFCASSPSRGGAGNTIYFGEGSWLTVV.

The V and J genes are TRBV5-6 and TRBJ2-1; TRBD2 aligns across 8 bases. Germline V gives CDR1 SGHDT, CDR2 YYEEEE. CDR3 length: 19 amino acids. The trim removed 0 bases at V and 3 bases at J, leaving 14 bases unmatched. The CDR3 loop reads CASSLDRSRLARIYNEQFF. The CDR3 DNA reads TGTGCCAGCAGCTTGGATCGGAGCAGACTAGCGAGGATCTACAATGAGCAGTTCTTC.

The chain's CDR3 is CASSRILTSPTYNEQFF. CDR3 bases: TGTGCCAGCAGCCGAATCCTCACTAGTCCCACCTACAATGAGCAGTTCTTC. The chain employs TRBV7-9 and TRBJ2-1; D possibly corresponds to TRBD2 (5 bases). Germline V CDR1 and CDR2: SEHNR, FQNEAQ (reference sequence). V was trimmed by 5 bases and J by 2 bases, leaving 19 bases between them. The CDR3 contains 17 residues. Drawing the rest from reference TRBV7-9 and TRBJ2-1, the complete variable domain is DTGVSQNPRHKITKRGQNVTFRCDPISEHNRLYWYRQTLGQGPEFLTYFQNEAQLEKSRLLSDRFSAERPKGSFSTLEIQRTEQGDSAMYLCASSRILTSPTYNEQFFGPGTRLTVL.

J is TRBJ1-4 and V is TRBV5-1; maybe TRBD1 (6 bases). The germline V gene encodes CDR1 SGHRS and CDR2 YFSETQ. This CDR3 is built from 15 residues. The V end lost 3 bases, the J end lost 6 bases, and 15 bases lay between the germline ends. As DNA, the CDR3 is TGCGCCAGCAGCTCCGGGACACCCGATGATGAAAAACTGTTTTTT. It codes for CASSSGTPDDEKLFF.

A single count supports this clone. The chain is built from TRBV10-3 and TRBJ1-5; 8 bases align to TRBD1. V was pared by 7 bases and J by 4 bases, with 6 bases of the junction left unmatched. CDR1 is ENHRY and CDR2 is SYGVKD in the germline V gene. CDR3 length: 14 amino acids. The CDR3 reads CAINAGGFNQPQHF. CDR3 sequence (DNA): TGTGCCATCAATGCAGGGGGCTTTAATCAGCCCCAGCATTTT.

V is TRBV7-9 and J is TRBJ2-6; D possibly corresponds to TRBD2 (6 bases). Trimming stripped 1 base from V and 0 bases from J, with 13 bases between. This CDR3 is 18 amino acids long. CDR1 is SEHNR and CDR2 is FQNEAQ in the germline V gene (reference sequence). CDR3: CASSLGAGLGSGANVLTF. The CDR3 DNA is TGTGCCAGCAGCTTAGGGGCGGGGCTTGGCTCTGGGGCCAACGTCCTGACTTTC. The full variable domain, with the rest looked up from reference TRBV7-9 and TRBJ2-6, is DTGVSQNPRHKITKRGQNVTFRCDPISEHNRLYWYRQTLGQGPEFLTYFQNEAQLEKSRLLSDRFSAERPKGSFSTLEIQRTEQGDSAMYLCASSLGAGLGSGANVLTFGAGSRLTVL.

The chain joins TRBV6-5 to TRBJ2-5; TRBD1 might be the D (6 bases). CDR1 is MNHEY, CDR2 SVGAGI, per germline. Between the trimmed V and J ends, which lost 1 base and 5 bases, there was a span of 17 bases. The CDR3 has 16 amino acids. Here the CDR3 DNA reads TGTGCCAGCAGTTACTTTACAGGGAATAGGAAGGAGACCCAGTACTTC. The encoded protein is CASSYFTGNRKETQYF.

CDR3 in amino acids: CASSAGVGNSRKLFF. In DNA, the CDR3 is TGTGCCAGCAGTGCAGGGGTAGGCAACTCGAGAAAACTGTTTTTT. The chain links TRBV9 to TRBJ1-4; possible D gene TRBD1, 6 bases. Looked up from germline, CDR1 is SGDLS and CDR2 is YYNGEE. Trimming stripped 5 bases from V and 10 bases from J, with 21 bases between. The CDR3 loop spans 15 amino acids.

This clone came up once. The rearrangement uses TRBV3-1 (or the pseudogene TRBV3-2) and TRBJ2-1, with TRBD2 as a possible D gene (5 bases). The germline gives CDR1 LGHDT, CDR2 YNNKEL (reference sequence). The germline V and J ends were trimmed by 2 bases and 6 bases, with 17 bases remaining between them. CDR3 size: 16 residues. CDR3 coding DNA: TGTGCCAGCAGCCAAAGCGAAAGCGGTAGAGGCAATGAGCAGTTCTTC. This sequence encodes CASSQSESGRGNEQFF.

V is TRBV9 and J is TRBJ2-3; TRBD2 matches at 9 bases. Trimming took 6 bases from V and 2 from J; bases not matched to a gene: 10. The CDR3 spans 16 residues. Germline assignment: CDR1 SGDLS and CDR2 YYNGEE. CDR3 sequence reads: CASTLGGGRATDTQYF. In DNA form, the CDR3 reads TGTGCCAGCACCTTAGGGGGCGGGAGGGCCACAGATACGCAGTATTTT.

The chain employs TRBV6-1 and TRBJ2-1, with D possibly matching TRBD2 (6 bases). The CDR3 consists of 14 residues. CDR1 and CDR2 from the germline V gene are MNHNS and SASEGT. V lost 2 bases and J lost 7, with 12 bases in between. CDR3 in amino acids: CASSERRDLNEQFF. DNA of the CDR3: TGTGCCAGCAGTGAAAGGCGGGACCTTAATGAGCAGTTCTTC.

The rearrangement joins TRBV2 to TRBJ2-2; TRBD1 aligns across 8 bases. The germline CDR1 and CDR2 sequences are SNHLY and FYNNEI. With V trimmed by 7 bases and J by 5 bases, 9 bases remained unmatched. The CDR3 totals 15 residues. The CDR3 DNA reads as TGTGCCAGCAAGGGGACAGGATCGAGGACCGGGGAGCTGTTTTTT. Translating it yields CASKGTGSRTGELFF.

In regard to this clone: The same CDR3 arises from other DNA sequences in this sample as well. The chain couples TRBV30 to TRBJ1-5; D possibly corresponds to TRBD1 (5 bases). This CDR3 has 13 residues. V gave up 1 base and J gave up 1 base, with 5 bases separating them. The germline gives CDR1 GTSNPN, CDR2 SVGIG (reference sequence). The CDR3 reads CAWSAGSNQPQHF. In nucleotides, the CDR3 is TGTGCCTGGAGTGCAGGGAGCAATCAGCCCCAGCATTTT.

This rearrangement joins TRBV5-1 to TRBJ1-1; D uncertain. V lost 3 bases and J lost 0, with 9 bases in between. The CDR3 spans 14 residues. Germline CDR1 is SGHRS and CDR2 is YFSETQ. CDR3 sequence reads: CASSYSGMNTEAFF. CDR3 DNA sequence: TGCGCCAGCAGCTACAGTGGCATGAACACTGAAGCTTTCTTT.

Concerning this clone itself: Other DNA sequences in this specimen translate into the identical CDR3. The chain employs TRBV19 and TRBJ2-5; D perhaps matches TRBD1 (8 bases). Germline-derived CDR1 and CDR2 are LNHDA and SQIVND (reference sequence). The length of the CDR3 is 14 residues. Trimming left V 4 bases short and J 5 bases short, with 14 bases between. As DNA, the CDR3 is TGTGCCAGTAGTACACAGGGGGAGGGGGAGACCCAGTACTTC. Translating it yields CASSTQGEGETQYF.